The 27 T cell receptor beta chains below were found in one sample sequenced in a study of human T cells and chemical hapten exposure. One entry per CDR3 protein results from TCRdb running MiXCR on the RACE reads. The data contain tens of thousands of distinct CDR3 sequences, about 10% of them singletons. Time point noted: patch test 2, 6 weeks after DPC sensitization. This sample's treatment: therapeutic diphenylcyclopropenone sensitization with weekly scalp DPC. The sample was whole blood, taken in connection with sensitization to the hapten diphenylcyclopropenone (DPC). All receptors come from a woman in her 50s with alopecia areata. Some clones in this sample may be carry-over from other donors' samples.

The rearrangement joins TRBV20-1 to TRBJ2-1; no reliable D call. The CDR3 extends over 9 amino acids. Trimming shortened V by 6 bases and J by 9 bases, and 6 bases separated the two germline ends. The V gene's germline CDR1 is DFQATT and CDR2 SNEGSKA (reference sequence). The CDR3 nucleotides read TGCAGTGCAAATAGTGAGCAGTTCTTC. Translating it yields CSANSEQFF.

This clonotype was counted many times. The chain carries TRBV2 and TRBJ2-5; 8 nucleotides align to TRBD1. Per the germline V gene, CDR1 is SNHLY and CDR2 is FYNNEI. J lost 2 bases, V lost 6 bases, and 5 bases had no gene match. There are 14 residues in the CDR3. CDR3 bases: TGTGCCAGCAGGACCGGGACAGGACAAGAGACCCAGTACTTC. It encodes CASRTGTGQETQYF. The variable domain in full, completed from reference TRBV2 and TRBJ2-5, reads EPEVTQTPSHQVTQMGQEVILRCVPISNHLYFYWYRQILGQKVEFLVSFYNNEISEKSEIFDDQFSVERPDGSNFTLKIRSTKLEDSAMYFCASRTGTGQETQYFGPGTRLLVL.

The table lists this clonotype with many counts. The chain is built from TRBV20-1 and TRBJ1-1; D is unresolved. Per germline, CDR1 DFQATT and CDR2 SNEGSKA (reference sequence). The CDR3 extends over 15 amino acids. Between the trimmed V and J ends, which lost 6 bases and 0 bases, there was a span of 17 bases. The CDR3 loop reads CSAPSPYKMNTEAFF. The CDR3 nucleotides read TGCAGTGCGCCGAGCCCATATAAGATGAACACTGAAGCTTTCTTT.

This clonotype was seen ten or more times. V gene TRBV20-1 combines with J gene TRBJ2-3; tentatively, D is TRBD2 (6 bases). Between the trimmed V and J ends, which lost 4 bases and 0 bases, there was a span of 11 bases. The CDR3 runs 14 residues. CDR1 is DFQATT, CDR2 SNEGSKA, per germline (reference sequence). CDR3 region: CSATGTGSTDTQYF. The CDR3 DNA reads as TGCAGTGCTACCGGGACTGGTAGCACAGATACGCAGTATTTT.

This chain connects TRBV6-2 or TRBV6-3 to TRBJ2-2; possibly TRBD1 for D (6 bases). This CDR3 comprises 13 residues. Trimming removed 2 bases from V and 8 bases from J, with 9 bases in between. Germline CDR1 and CDR2: MNHEY and SVGEGT. For the CDR3, the DNA is TGTGCCAGCAGTTACCGAGGACAGGGGGAGCTGTTTTTT. Translated: CASSYRGQGELFF.

Ten or more counts support this clonotype. One end of the junction fails to match germline, which may point to a read error. The chain recombines TRBV30 with TRBJ1-1, with D maybe TRBD1 (5 bases). The CDR3 is made up of 13 amino acids. CDR1 and CDR2 (germline): GTSNPN, SVGIG (reference sequence). CDR3 DNA: TGTGCCCGGAGGAAGGGGATGAACACTGAAGCTTTCTTT. Translated, it gives CARRKGMNTEAFF.

V usage is TRBV7-2 and J usage is TRBJ2-2; D gene ambiguous. V gave up 0 bases and J gave up 1 base, with 9 bases separating them. From germline, CDR1 is SGHTA and CDR2 FQGNSA. The CDR3 sequence is 16 residues long. The CDR3 loop reads CASSLAAAGNTGELFF. CDR3 nucleotides: TGTGCCAGCAGCTTAGCCGCGGCTGGGAACACCGGGGAGCTGTTTTTT.

This CDR3 reads CASSLNGQVWGGYTF. The CDR3 DNA is TGTGCCAGCAGCTTAAACGGACAGGTGTGGGGTGGCTACACCTTC. This chain uses TRBV11-2 with TRBJ1-2; 7 bases fit TRBD1. The junction had 10 bases not matched to a gene; V was cut back by 2 bases and J by 7 bases. From germline, CDR1 is SGHAT and CDR2 FQNNGV. The CDR3 loop spans 15 amino acids. Filled out from reference TRBV11-2 and TRBJ1-2, the complete variable domain reads EAGVAQSPRYKIIEKRQSVAFWCNPISGHATLYWYQQILGQGPKLLIQFQNNGVVDDSQLPKDRFSAERLKGVDSTLKIQPAKLEDSAVYLCASSLNGQVWGGYTFGSGTRLTVV.

V is TRBV19 and J is TRBJ2-7; 7 bases map to TRBD2. The V segment lost 4 bases and the J segment 6 bases; nucleotides outside the gene matches: 15. This CDR3 has 16 residues. Germline CDR1 LNHDA, CDR2 SQIVND (reference sequence). The CDR3 region is CASSRGQGAGAAEQYF. The CDR3 nucleotides are TGTGCCAGTAGTAGAGGCCAAGGGGCGGGAGCAGCCGAGCAGTACTTC.

This clonotype has just a few counts. The chain carries TRBV5-6 and TRBJ2-5, with D maybe TRBD2 (6 bases). Per germline, CDR1 SGHDT and CDR2 YYEEEE. With 4 bases removed from V and 5 bases from J, the gap between germline ends came to 9 bases. The CDR3 loop spans 12 amino acids. The CDR3 loop is CASSPLAETQYF. The CDR3, as DNA: TGTGCCAGCAGCCCTCTAGCGGAGACCCAGTACTTC.

J is TRBJ1-3 and V is TRBV7-9; TRBD1 matches 8 bases. Germline assignment: CDR1 SEHNR and CDR2 FQNEAQ (reference sequence). J gave up 2 bases and V 5 bases, and 5 bases lay outside the gene matches. The CDR3 is 15 residues long. CDR3 coding DNA: TGTGCCAGCAGCGGCGGACAGGGCCCTGGAAACACCATATATTTT. This sequence encodes CASSGGQGPGNTIYF.

The chain combines TRBV29-1 with TRBJ2-5; D may be TRBD2 (5 bases). Trimming shortened V by 7 bases and J by 4 bases, and 16 bases separated the two germline ends. The CDR3 loop spans 13 amino acids. Germline V gene data show CDR1 as SQVTM and CDR2 as ANQGSEA. For the CDR3, the DNA is TGCAGCGCCGCTTTGTCACGGGGAGAGACCCAGTACTTC. It is translated as CSAALSRGETQYF.

This clonotype was found many times. The chain couples TRBV12-3 or TRBV12-4 to TRBJ1-1; D gene ambiguous. V was pared by 7 bases and J by 1 base, with 10 bases between. The CDR3 length is 13 residues. CDR3 protein: CASNPTRNTEAFF. CDR3 bases: TGTGCCAGCAACCCAACACGGAACACTGAAGCTTTCTTT.

The V gene is TRBV7-2, the J gene TRBJ1-1; no clear D gene. Germline lookup yields CDR1 SGHTA and CDR2 FQGNSA. Trimming took off 1 base at V and 5 bases at J, with 8 bases between the two ends. The CDR3 has 13 amino acids. This CDR3 reads CASSLVPGTEAFF. The CDR3 region has the DNA TGTGCCAGCAGCTTAGTCCCCGGTACTGAAGCTTTCTTT.

V usage is TRBV7-2 and J usage is TRBJ1-6, with D possibly TRBD1 on 6 matching bases. This CDR3 region has 17 residues. The V and J ends lost 5 bases and 6 bases respectively, with 20 bases between them. Germline CDR1 reads SGHTA; CDR2 reads FQGNSA. CDR3 coding DNA: TGTGCCAGCAGCCTATATAGCCGGACAGACAGTAATTCACCCCTCCACTTT. Translating gives CASSLYSRTDSNSPLHF.

This clonotype came up a few times. CDR3 region: CASSDGDQPQHF. CDR3 bases: TGTGCCAGCAGCGACGGAGATCAGCCCCAGCATTTT. This chain connects TRBV12-3 or TRBV12-4 to TRBJ1-5; no reliable D call. This CDR3 spans 12 amino acids. V lost 6 bases to trimming and J lost 5 bases, with 8 bases between them.

The chain combines TRBV2 with TRBJ1-2; 7 bases are a match to TRBD1. Per germline, CDR1 SNHLY and CDR2 FYNNEI. V lost 5 bases to trimming and J lost 4 bases; unmatched junction nucleotides: 7. The CDR3 runs to 14 residues. The CDR3 here is CASSPDRVVYGYTF. Written as DNA, the CDR3 is TGTGCCAGCAGTCCAGACAGGGTAGTCTATGGCTACACCTTC. The full variable domain, completed using reference TRBV2 and TRBJ1-2, is EPEVTQTPSHQVTQMGQEVILRCVPISNHLYFYWYRQILGQKVEFLVSFYNNEISEKSEIFDDQFSVERPDGSNFTLKIRSTKLEDSAMYFCASSPDRVVYGYTFGSGTRLTVV.

There are many counts of this clonotype. One junction end disagrees with the germline gene, perhaps due to a read error. This sequence joins TRBV2 and TRBJ2-1, with 7 bases identical to TRBD2. The CDR3 is 13 residues long. The germline CDR1 and CDR2 sequences are SNHLY and FYNNEI. CDR3 DNA: TGTGCCAGCAAGACTAGCTCCAACAATGAGCAGTTCTTC. This codes for CASKTSSNNEQFF.

This clonotype was observed a few times. The chain employs TRBV6-1 and TRBJ2-1, with D unclear. CDR1 is MNHNS and CDR2 is SASEGT in the germline V gene. V was cut by 4 bases and J by 0 bases, with 7 bases left in between. The CDR3 runs 14 residues. The CDR3 sequence: CASSVGNSYNEQFF. DNA for the CDR3: TGTGCCAGCAGTGTAGGAAACTCCTACAATGAGCAGTTCTTC.

In its sample, this clonotype was seen a few times. The rearrangement uses TRBV4-1 and TRBJ2-2, with D perhaps TRBD2 (5 bases). The CDR3 runs to 16 residues. Germline V gene lookup returns CDR1 MGHRA and CDR2 YSYEKL. The V and J ends lost 1 base and 1 base respectively, with 10 bases between them. The CDR3 here is CASSQVLLGNTGELFF. The CDR3 DNA is TGCGCCAGCAGCCAAGTTTTACTAGGGAACACCGGGGAGCTGTTTTTT.

This clonotype was seen many times. The rearrangement links TRBV2 to TRBJ2-2, with TRBD1 identical over 7 bases. CDR3 length: 15 amino acids. V lost 7 bases, J lost 3 bases, and 8 bases stayed unmatched. Germline V gives CDR1 SNHLY, CDR2 FYNNEI. The CDR3 DNA is TGTGCCAGCACCTTGACAGGGCCAGACACCGGGGAGCTGTTTTTT. Encoded protein: CASTLTGPDTGELFF.

This clonotype was detected many times. The V gene is TRBV7-2, the J gene TRBJ1-1; D gene unclear. V was clipped by 2 bases and J by 6 bases, with 13 bases between them. Germline V gene sequence: CDR1 SGHTA, CDR2 FQGNSA. This CDR3 is 14 amino acids long. For the CDR3, the DNA is TGTGCCAGCAGCTTACTGATGGCAACCCCTGAAGCTTTCTTT. It encodes CASSLLMATPEAFF.

This clonotype was counted many times. The chain joins TRBV15 to TRBJ2-4; maybe TRBD2 (6 bases). Germline values: CDR1 LNHNV, CDR2 YYDKDF (reference sequence). Trimming took off 1 base at V and 5 bases at J, with 15 bases between the two ends. The CDR3 loop spans 16 amino acids. The CDR3 protein is CATSRGAGIAENIQYF. CDR3 sequence (DNA): TGTGCCACCAGCAGAGGGGCCGGTATAGCGGAAAACATTCAGTACTTC.

This clonotype was counted ten times or more. V gene TRBV20-1 combines with J gene TRBJ2-3, with 10 bases identical to TRBD2. The germline V gene encodes CDR1 DFQATT and CDR2 SNEGSKA (reference sequence). Losses at the gene ends were 5 bases for V and 4 bases for J; bases not matched to a gene: 9. This CDR3 is built from 15 residues. The CDR3 sequence is CSARVAGGTADTQYF. DNA of the CDR3: TGCAGTGCTCGAGTAGCGGGAGGTACCGCAGATACGCAGTATTTT.

This clonotype came up a few times. V usage is TRBV6-2 or TRBV6-3 and J usage is TRBJ2-1; D is ambiguous. There are 14 residues in the CDR3. The V end lost 5 bases, the J end lost 4 bases, and 12 bases lay between the germline ends. The V gene's germline CDR1 is MNHEY and CDR2 SVGEGT. The CDR3 nucleotides are TGTGCCAGCAGTGCCGATCGGAATTACAATGAGCAGTTCTTC. It codes for CASSADRNYNEQFF.

This clonotype was observed a few times. The rearrangement links TRBV28 to TRBJ1-5; D gene ambiguous. Trimming took off 5 bases at V and 3 bases at J, with 11 bases between the two ends. The germline V gene encodes CDR1 MDHEN and CDR2 SYDVKM. The CDR3 extends over 14 amino acids. The CDR3 sequence: CASSDHQINQPQHF. CDR3 DNA: TGTGCCAGCAGTGACCATCAAATCAATCAGCCCCAGCATTTT.

The chain uses TRBV14 and TRBJ2-3; no firm D call. Trimming left V 0 bases short and J 0 bases short, with 7 bases between. CDR1 and CDR2 from the germline V gene are SGHDN and FVKESK. The CDR3 has 15 residues. The CDR3 DNA reads TGTGCCAGCAGCCAAGAGGGCAGAAGCACAGATACGCAGTATTTT. It translates to CASSQEGRSTDTQYF.